The rows below give T cell receptor beta chains drawn from one sample of a study of T cells in Graves' hyperthyroidism and ophthalmopathy. Using its own MiXCR run on the multiplex PCR reads, TCRdb lists one record per CDR3 protein. This table holds a few hundred thousand distinct CDR3 sequences, approximately 15% found once. The sequencing sample was made of blood. Source of these receptors: a woman in her thirties with Graves' hyperthyroidism. Both conserved end residues are part of each CDR3. The order of the fields is V gene, D gene, J gene, clone size, CDR3 protein, CDR3 DNA. A D gene is named only where the DNA matches it firmly. The size entry is marked missing in some rows and otherwise reads once, few, many or a size class.

TRBV27	TRBD1	TRBJ2-5	few	CASRNRGVKETQYF	TGTGCCAGCAGAAACAGGGGTGTGAAAGAGACCCAGTACTTC
TRBV4-2	TRBD2	TRBJ2-2	few	CASSQDEVLAGVSGELFF	TGTGCCAGCAGCCAAGATGAGGTGCTAGCGGGAGTTTCCGGGGAGCTGTTTTTT
TRBV29-1	NA	TRBJ1-1	NA	CSVIRGNTEAFF	TGCAGCGTGATCAGGGGGAACACTGAAGCTTTCTTT
TRBV7-2	NA	TRBJ2-5	NA	CASSLSGVDRGHETQYF	TGTGCCAGCAGCTTAAGCGGGGTCGACAGGGGTCACGAGACCCAGTACTTC
TRBV11-2	TRBD1	TRBJ1-3	many	CASSQGVGNTIYF	TGTGCCAGCAGCCAGGGGGTCGGAAACACCATATATTTT
TRBV28	NA	TRBJ1-1	NA	CASSLSLGQTEAFF	TGTGCCAGCAGTTTATCCCTTGGACAGACTGAAGCCTTCTTT
TRBV28	NA	TRBJ1-2	NA	CASSTPGLSNYGYTF	TGTGCCAGCAGTACTCCGGGACTGTCTAACTATGGCTACACCTTC
TRBV11-3	NA	TRBJ2-1	NA	CASGLRGLNEQFF	TGTGCCAGCGGCTTACGGGGTTTGAATGAGCAGTTCTTC
TRBV19	NA	TRBJ2-2	NA	CASYRRLVHTGELFF	TGTGCCAGTTACCGTAGACTAGTGCACACCGGGGAGCTGTTTTTT
TRBV4-1	TRBD2	TRBJ2-3	few	CASSQPTSGSRYTQYF	TGCGCCAGCAGCCAACCCACTAGCGGGAGTAGGTATACGCAGTATTTT
TRBV6-1	NA	TRBJ2-1	many	CASSSITSGQFF	TGTGCCAGCAGCTCCATCACGAGCGGGCAGTTCTTC
TRBV7-3	NA	TRBJ2-1	few	CASSLQGPAVNEQFF	TGTGCCAGCAGCCTACAGGGCCCCGCAGTCAATGAGCAGTTCTTC
TRBV10-3	TRBD2	TRBJ2-1	few	CAISLAGGAYNEQFF	TGTGCCATCAGCCTAGCGGGAGGCGCCTACAATGAGCAGTTCTTC
TRBV2	NA	TRBJ2-2	many	CASSKRSNTGELFF	TGTGCCAGCAGTAAGCGCTCGAACACCGGGGAGCTGTTTTTT
TRBV20-1	NA	TRBJ2-3	many	CSARDLLAPKADTQYF	TGCAGTGCTAGAGATCTTCTAGCACCCAAGGCAGATACGCAGTATTTT
TRBV5-4	TRBD1	TRBJ2-1	NA	CAGRAGQGTYNEQFF	TGTGCCGGCAGGGCTGGACAGGGAACCTACAATGAGCAGTTCTTC
TRBV27	NA	TRBJ1-3	NA	CASRGSGNTIYF	TGTGCCAGCAGGGGCTCTGGAAACACCATATATTTT
TRBV20-1	NA	TRBJ2-7	NA	CSASVVEQYF	TGCAGTGCTAGTGTCGTAGAGCAGTACTTC
TRBV19	NA	TRBJ2-2	few	CASPKGTGELFF	TGTGCCAGTCCCAAAGGCACCGGGGAGCTGTTTTTT
TRBV20-1	TRBD2	TRBJ2-7	few	CSASSSGIAYEQYF	TGCAGTGCTAGCAGCAGCGGGATTGCCTACGAGCAGTACTTC
TRBV28	NA	TRBJ1-4	few	CASSLHTISEKLFF	TGTGCCAGCAGTTTGCACACCATTTCGGAAAAACTGTTTTTT
TRBV3-1	NA	TRBJ2-3	many	CASSQGKSFDTQYF	TGTGCCAGCAGCCAAGGAAAGTCCTTCGATACGCAGTATTTT
TRBV30	NA	TRBJ1-5	few	CAWSAGGPLQPQHF	TGTGCCTGGAGTGCGGGGGGACCTCTTCAGCCCCAGCATTTT
TRBV29-1	TRBD2	TRBJ2-3	NA	CSVGTSGSTDTQYF	TGCAGCGTAGGGACTAGCGGGAGCACAGATACGCAGTATTTT
TRBV3-1	NA	TRBJ1-2	many	CASSQATGEYGYTF	TGTGCCAGCAGCCAAGCGACAGGAGAATATGGCTACACCTTC
TRBV30	NA	TRBJ1-6	NA	CAWISRQYNSPLHF	TGTGCCTGGATAAGTCGGCAGTATAATTCACCCCTCCACTTT
TRBV14	NA	TRBJ1-4	few	CASSYREATNEKLFF	TGTGCCAGCTCCTATAGGGAGGCAACTAATGAAAAACTGTTTTTT
TRBV5-8	NA	TRBJ2-5	few	CANSLAGRYQETQYF	TGTGCCAACAGCTTGGCGGGCCGGTACCAAGAGACCCAGTACTTC
TRBV9	NA	TRBJ2-7	few	CASSVEGSFYEQYF	TGTGCCAGCAGCGTAGAAGGTTCTTTCTACGAGCAGTACTTC
TRBV10-3	TRBD1	TRBJ2-3	few	CAIRTGGSGTDTQYF	TGTGCCATCAGGACAGGGGGGTCTGGCACAGATACGCAGTATTTT
TRBV27	NA	TRBJ2-7	many	CASSFPEKLHEQYF	TGTGCCAGCAGTTTTCCCGAGAAGCTCCACGAGCAGTACTTC
TRBV18	NA	TRBJ2-1	many	CASFNRDEQFF	TGTGCCAGCTTTAACAGGGACGAGCAGTTCTTC
TRBV28	NA	TRBJ2-1	NA	CASSLLGPNEQFF	TGTGCCAGCAGTTTATTAGGTCCCAATGAGCAGTTCTTC
TRBV5-1	NA	TRBJ2-7	many	CASSLDASWEQYF	TGCGCCAGCAGCTTGGATGCCAGTTGGGAGCAGTACTTC
TRBV5-1	NA	TRBJ2-3	NA	CASSLAWGLDTQYF	TGCGCCAGCAGCTTGGCTTGGGGGCTGGATACGCAGTATTTT